The rows below give T cell receptor beta chains drawn from one sample of a study of T cell responses to AZD1222 COVID-19 vaccine. This table comes from immunoSEQ multiplex PCR, and its TCRdb copy is limited to in-frame clones, with some not included. The table records about 100,000 clones, 86% of them present only once. The starting material was peripheral blood, obtained on day 0 of AZD1222 vaccination. These receptors came from an adult in good health. Each CDR3 is given with its conserved first and last residue. D genes are given only for firm matches. The size field is filled for only some rows; it gives once, few, many or a size class.

TRBJ1-5	NA	NA	TRBV7-8	CASSFLGAGNQPQHF	TGTGCCAGCAGCTTCCTTGGGGCCGGCAATCAGCCCCAGCATTTT
TRBJ2-5	NA	TRBD1	TRBV6-2/TRBV6-3	CASSAPTEGTGVETQYF	TGTGCCAGCAGCGCGCCGACGGAGGGGACAGGGGTAGAGACCCAGTACTTC
TRBJ2-7	NA	TRBD1	TRBV13	CASSSHGTGTYEQYF	TGTGCCAGCAGCTCCCACGGGACAGGTACCTACGAGCAGTACTTC
TRBJ2-7	NA	TRBD1	TRBV7-9	CASSLAGTGGYEQYF	TGTGCCAGCAGCTTAGCGGGGACAGGGGGGTACGAGCAGTACTTC
TRBJ1-3	NA	NA	TRBV6-5	CASSNRNTIYF	TGTGCCAGCAGCAATAGAAACACCATATATTTT
TRBJ1-1	NA	NA	TRBV7-3	CASSWTENTEAFF	TGTGCCAGCAGCTGGACGGAGAACACTGAAGCTTTCTTT
TRBJ2-2	once	NA	TRBV6-4	CASTRGADTGELFF	TGTGCCAGCACCCGGGGGGCCGACACCGGGGAGCTGTTTTTT
TRBJ1-4	NA	TRBD1	TRBV28	CASSTRQGGKLFF	TGTGCCAGCAGTACCCGACAGGGTGGGAAACTGTTTTTT
TRBJ1-4	once	NA	TRBV15	CATSRVDTINEKLFF	TGTGCCACCAGCAGAGTAGACACCATTAATGAAAAACTGTTTTTT
TRBJ2-5	NA	NA	TRBV12-5	CASGSGRGQTQYF	TGTGCTAGTGGTTCAGGCAGGGGACAGACCCAGTACTTC
TRBJ1-2	NA	NA	TRBV3-1/TRBV3-2	CASSQVQGSPFYGYTF	TGTGCCAGCAGCCAAGTTCAGGGCTCGCCGTTCTATGGCTACACCTTC
TRBJ1-6	NA	TRBD1	TRBV7-9	CASSLAGTDNSPLHF	TGTGCCAGCAGCTTAGCCGGGACAGATAATTCACCCCTCCACTTT
TRBJ2-7	NA	NA	TRBV2	CASSDDLSYEQYF	TGTGCCAGCAGTGACGATCTTTCCTACGAGCAGTACTTC
TRBJ1-4	once	TRBD1	TRBV28	CASRDRRNEKLFF	TGTGCCAGCAGGGACAGGCGAAATGAAAAACTGTTTTTT
TRBJ1-1	NA	NA	TRBV6-4	CASRDMDRNTEAFF	TGTGCCAGCAGAGACATGGACAGGAACACTGAAGCTTTCTTT
TRBJ1-4	NA	NA	TRBV6-5	CASSLEAGEKLFF	TGTGCCAGCTCGCTAGAAGCGGGTGAAAAACTGTTTTTT
TRBJ1-2	NA	TRBD1	TRBV10-3	CAISEGSTGPGFYGYTF	TGTGCCATCAGTGAGGGTTCGACAGGGCCGGGGTTCTATGGCTACACCTTC
TRBJ2-2	NA	NA	TRBV5-1	CASSLERSGTGELFF	TGCGCCAGCAGCTTGGAAAGATCGGGCACCGGGGAGCTGTTTTTT
TRBJ2-7	NA	TRBD2	TRBV7-2	CASSKTKAGDYSYEQYF	TGTGCCAGCAGCAAGACGAAAGCGGGGGACTATTCCTACGAGCAGTACTTC